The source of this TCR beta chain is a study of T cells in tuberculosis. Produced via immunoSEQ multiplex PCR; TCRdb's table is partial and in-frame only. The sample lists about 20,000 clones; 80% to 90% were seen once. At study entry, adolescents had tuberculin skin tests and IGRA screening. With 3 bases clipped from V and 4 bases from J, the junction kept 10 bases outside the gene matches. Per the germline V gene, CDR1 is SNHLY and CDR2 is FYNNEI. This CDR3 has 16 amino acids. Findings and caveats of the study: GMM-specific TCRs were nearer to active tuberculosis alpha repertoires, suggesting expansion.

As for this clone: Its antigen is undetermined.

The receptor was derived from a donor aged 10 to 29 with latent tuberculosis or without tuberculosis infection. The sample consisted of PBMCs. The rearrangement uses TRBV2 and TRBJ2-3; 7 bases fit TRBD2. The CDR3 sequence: CASSDRGRGNADTQYF. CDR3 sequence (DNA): TGTGCCAGCAGTGATCGTGGGCGGGGGAATGCAGATACGCAGTATTTT.